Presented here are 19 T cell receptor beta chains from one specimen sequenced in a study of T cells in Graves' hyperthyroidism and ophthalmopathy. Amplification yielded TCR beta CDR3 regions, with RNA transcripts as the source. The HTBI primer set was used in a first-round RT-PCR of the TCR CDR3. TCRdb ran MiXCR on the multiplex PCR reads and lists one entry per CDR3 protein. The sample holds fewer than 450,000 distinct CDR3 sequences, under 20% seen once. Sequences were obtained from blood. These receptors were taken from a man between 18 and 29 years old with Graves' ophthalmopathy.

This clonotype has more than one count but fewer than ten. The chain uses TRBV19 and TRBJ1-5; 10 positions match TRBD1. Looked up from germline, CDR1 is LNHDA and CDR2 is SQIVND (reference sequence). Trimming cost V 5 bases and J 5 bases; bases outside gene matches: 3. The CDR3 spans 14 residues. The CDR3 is CASSQTGGYQPQHF. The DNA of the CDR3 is TGTGCCAGTAGTCAGACAGGGGGCTATCAGCCCCAGCATTTT.

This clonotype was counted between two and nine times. This CDR3 is CASSPPPSYEQYF. The CDR3 nucleotides are TGCGCCAGCTCCCCCCCGCCGTCCTACGAGCAGTACTTC. The rearrangement joins TRBV5-1 to TRBJ2-7; D gene ambiguous. The germline V gene has CDR1 SGHRS and CDR2 YFSETQ. The CDR3 is 13 amino acids. V was pared by 7 bases and J by 1 base, with 12 bases between.

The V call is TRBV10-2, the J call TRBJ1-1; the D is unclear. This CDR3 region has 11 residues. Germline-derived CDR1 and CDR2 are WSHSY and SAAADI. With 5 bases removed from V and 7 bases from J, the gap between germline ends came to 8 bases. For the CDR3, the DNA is TGCGCCAGCAGTCCCAGCGTTGAAGCTTTCTTT. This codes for CASSPSVEAFF.

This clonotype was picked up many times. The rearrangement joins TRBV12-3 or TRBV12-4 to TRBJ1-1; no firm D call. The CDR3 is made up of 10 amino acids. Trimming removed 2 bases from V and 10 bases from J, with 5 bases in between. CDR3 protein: CASSLSGAFF. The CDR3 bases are TGTGCCAGCAGTTTATCAGGAGCTTTCTTT.

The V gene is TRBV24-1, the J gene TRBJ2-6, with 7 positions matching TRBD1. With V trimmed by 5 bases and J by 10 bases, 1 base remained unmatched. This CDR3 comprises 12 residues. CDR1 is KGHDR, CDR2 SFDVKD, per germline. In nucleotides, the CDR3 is TGTGCCACCAGTGGACAGGGTAACGTCCTGACTTTC. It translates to CATSGQGNVLTF.

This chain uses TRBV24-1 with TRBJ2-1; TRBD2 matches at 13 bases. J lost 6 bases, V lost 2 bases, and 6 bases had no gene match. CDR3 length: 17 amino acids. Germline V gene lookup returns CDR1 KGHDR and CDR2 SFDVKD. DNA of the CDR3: TGTGCCACCAGTGATTCCTGGACTAGCGGGGGCCGCAATGAGCAGTTCTTC. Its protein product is CATSDSWTSGGRNEQFF.

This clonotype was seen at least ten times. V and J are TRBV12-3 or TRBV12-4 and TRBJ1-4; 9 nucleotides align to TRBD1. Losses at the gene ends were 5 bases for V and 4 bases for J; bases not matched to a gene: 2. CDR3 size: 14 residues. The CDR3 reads CASSPTGGNEKLFF. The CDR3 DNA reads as TGTGCCAGCAGTCCGACAGGGGGTAATGAAAAACTGTTTTTT.

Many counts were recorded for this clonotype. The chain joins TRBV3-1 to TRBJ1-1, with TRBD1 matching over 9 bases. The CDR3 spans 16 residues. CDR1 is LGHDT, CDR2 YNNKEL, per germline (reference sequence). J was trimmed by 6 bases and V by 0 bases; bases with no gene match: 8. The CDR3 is CASSQDIRTGASEAFF. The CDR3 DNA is TGTGCCAGCAGCCAAGATATACGGACAGGGGCATCTGAAGCTTTCTTT.

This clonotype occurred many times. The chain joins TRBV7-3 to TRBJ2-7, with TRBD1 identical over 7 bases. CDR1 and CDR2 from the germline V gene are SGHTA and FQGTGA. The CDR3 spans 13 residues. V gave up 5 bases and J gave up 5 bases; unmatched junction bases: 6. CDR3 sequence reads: CASSLRGRDEQYF. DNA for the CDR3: TGTGCCAGCAGCCTGAGGGGGCGGGACGAGCAGTACTTC.

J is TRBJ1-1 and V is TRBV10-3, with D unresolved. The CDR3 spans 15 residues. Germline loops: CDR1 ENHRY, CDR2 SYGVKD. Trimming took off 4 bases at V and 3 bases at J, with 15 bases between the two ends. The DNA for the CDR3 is TGTGCCATCAGTGTGGGCCCGGGTTTGGACACTGAAGCTTTCTTT. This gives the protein CAISVGPGLDTEAFF.

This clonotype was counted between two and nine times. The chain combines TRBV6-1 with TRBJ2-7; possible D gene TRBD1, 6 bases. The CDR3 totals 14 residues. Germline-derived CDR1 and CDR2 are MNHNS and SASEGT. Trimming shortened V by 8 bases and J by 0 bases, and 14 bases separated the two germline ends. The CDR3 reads CASAPLTGSYEQYF. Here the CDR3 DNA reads TGTGCCAGCGCCCCCCTGACAGGCTCCTACGAGCAGTACTTC.

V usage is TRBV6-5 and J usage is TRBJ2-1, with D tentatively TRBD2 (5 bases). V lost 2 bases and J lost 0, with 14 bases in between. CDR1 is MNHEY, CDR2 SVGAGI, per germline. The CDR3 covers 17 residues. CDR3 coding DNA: TGTGCCAGCAGTTACGGACTCAGCACGAGCTCCTACAATGAGCAGTTCTTC. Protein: CASSYGLSTSSYNEQFF.

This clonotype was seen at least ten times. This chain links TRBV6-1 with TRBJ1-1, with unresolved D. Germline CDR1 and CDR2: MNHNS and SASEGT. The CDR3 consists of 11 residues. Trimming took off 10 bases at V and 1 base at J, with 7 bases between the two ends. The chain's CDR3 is CATAENTEAFF. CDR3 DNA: TGTGCCACGGCTGAGAACACTGAAGCTTTCTTT.

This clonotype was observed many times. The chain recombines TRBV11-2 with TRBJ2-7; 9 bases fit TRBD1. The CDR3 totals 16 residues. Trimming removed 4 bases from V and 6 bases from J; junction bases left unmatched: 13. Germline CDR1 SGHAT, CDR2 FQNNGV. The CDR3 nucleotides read TGTGCCAGCAGCTCCCCTTGGGGACAGGGTCTCCGCGAGCAGTACTTC. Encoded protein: CASSSPWGQGLREQYF. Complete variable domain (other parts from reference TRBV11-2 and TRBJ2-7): EAGVAQSPRYKIIEKRQSVAFWCNPISGHATLYWYQQILGQGPKLLIQFQNNGVVDDSQLPKDRFSAERLKGVDSTLKIQPAKLEDSAVYLCASSSPWGQGLREQYFGPGTRLTVT.

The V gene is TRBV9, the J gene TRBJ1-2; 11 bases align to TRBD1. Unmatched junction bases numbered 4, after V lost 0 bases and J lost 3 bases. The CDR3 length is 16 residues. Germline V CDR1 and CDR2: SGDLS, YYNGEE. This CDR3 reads CASSVDGTGGYYGYTF. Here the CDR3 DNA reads TGTGCCAGCAGCGTAGACGGGACAGGGGGGTACTATGGCTACACCTTC.

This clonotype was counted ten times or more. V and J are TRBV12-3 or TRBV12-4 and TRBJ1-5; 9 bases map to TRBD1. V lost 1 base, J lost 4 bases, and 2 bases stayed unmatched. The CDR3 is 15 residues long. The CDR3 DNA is TGTGCCAGCAGTTTAGGGGGGACAGGGAATCAGCCCCAGCATTTT. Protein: CASSLGGTGNQPQHF.

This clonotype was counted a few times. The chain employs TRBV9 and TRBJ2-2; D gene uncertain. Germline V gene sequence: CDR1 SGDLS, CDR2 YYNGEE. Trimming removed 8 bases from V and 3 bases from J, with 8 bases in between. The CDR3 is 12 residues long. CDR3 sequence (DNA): TGTGCCAGTGGCTCCCACACCGGGGAGCTGTTTTTT. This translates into CASGSHTGELFF.

The CDR3: CASSQWGGHSGNTIYF. In DNA form, the CDR3 reads TGTGCCAGCAGCCAATGGGGGGGTCACTCTGGAAACACCATATATTTT. The J gene is TRBJ1-3, the V gene TRBV3-1, with a possible D match to TRBD1 (5 bases). CDR1 and CDR2 (germline): LGHDT, YNNKEL (reference sequence). Trimming removed 2 bases from V and 0 bases from J, with 11 bases in between. This CDR3 is built from 16 residues.

The CDR3 DNA sequence: TGCGCCAGCAGCTTGGAACCGGATCTCTCTGGAAACACCATATATTTT. It codes for CASSLEPDLSGNTIYF. The chain links TRBV5-1 to TRBJ1-3; no definite D call. Germline CDR1 is SGHRS and CDR2 is YFSETQ. CDR3 length: 16 amino acids. V gave up 0 bases and J gave up 0 bases, with 10 bases separating them. The full variable domain, with the rest looked up from reference TRBV5-1 and TRBJ1-3, is KAGVTQTPRYLIKTRGQQVTLSCSPISGHRSVSWYQQTPGQGLQFLFEYFSETQRNKGNFPGRFSGRQFSNSRSEMNVSTLELGDSALYLCASSLEPDLSGNTIYFGEGSWLTVV.